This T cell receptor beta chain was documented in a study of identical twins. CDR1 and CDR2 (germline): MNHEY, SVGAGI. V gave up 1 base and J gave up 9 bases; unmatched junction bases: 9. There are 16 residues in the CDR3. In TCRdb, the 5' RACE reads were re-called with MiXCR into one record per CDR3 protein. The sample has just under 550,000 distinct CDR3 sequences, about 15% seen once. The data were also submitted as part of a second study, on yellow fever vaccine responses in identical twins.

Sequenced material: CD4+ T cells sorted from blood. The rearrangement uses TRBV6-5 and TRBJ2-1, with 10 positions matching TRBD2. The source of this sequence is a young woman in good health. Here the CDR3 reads CASSYYLAGVSGEQFF. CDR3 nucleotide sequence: TGTGCCAGCAGTTACTATCTAGCGGGAGTATCCGGTGAGCAGTTCTTC.